This TCR beta chain is drawn from a study of blood T cells in healthy people across ages. The CDR3 is 14 amino acids. Germline CDR1 is KGHSH and CDR2 is LQKENI. Deletions cut 0 bases from V and 7 bases from J, with 9 bases between. The second PCR ran about 6 to 11 cycles with a sample-barcoded 5' primer and J-beta primers. Unique molecular identifiers of 12 random nucleotides labeled each cDNA. TCRdb fed the 5' RACE reads into MiXCR, producing one record per CDR3 protein. The sample shows 800,000 or so distinct CDR3 sequences, 62% of them seen only once. The sequenced sample was blood. This TCR came from a man between 25 and 39 years old in good health. This chain joins TRBV18 and TRBJ1-4; D unclear. The CDR3, as DNA: TGTGCCAGCTCACCACCGCGACCGAGTGAAAAACTGTTTTTT. Amino acid sequence: CASSPPRPSEKLFF.